The subject of this entry is one TCR beta chain. No antigen is known for it. This CDR3 is built from 10 residues. Per the germline V gene, CDR1 is DFQATT and CDR2 is SNEGSKA (reference sequence). V was cut by 4 bases and J by 5 bases, with 6 bases left in between. TCRdb analysed the 5' RACE reads with MiXCR anew, one entry per CDR3 protein. The sample includes approximately 67,000 distinct CDR3 sequences, roughly 10% of them seen just once. The data were obtained in a study of early T cells in non-severe SARS-CoV-2 infection. Notes on the study in general: There was a bias toward anti-spike CD8 responses in VDJdb matching, which missed private and CD4 specificities.

Sequencing was carried out using whole blood. The chain uses TRBV20-1 and TRBJ2-7; D unclear. The TCR originated in an adult who was a healthcare worker with PCR-confirmed SARS-CoV-2 infection or an uninfected control (not recorded which). The DNA for the CDR3 is TGCAGTGCTATTTTGGACGAGCAGTACTTC. This translates into CSAILDEQYF.